The text below deals with one T cell receptor (beta chain). As yet, its antigen is unknown. The source of the sample is a study of blood T cells in healthy people across ages. The study, taken as a whole, reports: With unsorted PBMCs, a conclusive comparison of naive versus antigen-experienced cells was not possible.

V shed 7 bases, J shed 0 bases, and the junction held 4 bases outside the gene matches. The CDR3 length is 14 residues. Germline values: CDR1 LGHDT, CDR2 YNNKEL (reference sequence). The second PCR ran roughly 6 to 11 cycles with a sample-barcoded 5' primer and J-beta primers. TCRdb reanalysed the 5' RACE reads using MiXCR and keeps one entry per CDR3 protein. The repertoire holds hundreds of thousands of distinct CDR3 sequences, with approximately 40% as singletons. V and J are TRBV3-1 and TRBJ1-2, with 8 bases lining up with TRBD1. The sequence was obtained from an elderly man in good health. Input material: blood. This CDR3 reads CASTDRGTNYGYTF. The CDR3 DNA sequence: TGTGCCAGCACCGACAGGGGCACTAACTATGGCTACACCTTC.